The 7 T cell receptor beta chains listed next were all sequenced from one sample in a study of T cell repertoires in cytomegalovirus infection (dated by TCRdb to the late 2010s). Sequencing was performed on an Illumina HiSeq 1500. TCRdb reran the public reads through fastp at Q25 and MiXCR, keeping productive beta chains. A single entry per CDR3 protein holds the most common genes and DNA from its merged rows. The sample profile shows approximately 500,000 distinct CDR3 sequences; 16% of them were found once. The biggest ten clones account for 20% to 30% of the sample. The sequencing sample was made of CD8+ T cells from PBMCs. The receptors were gathered from a human donor in good health (CMV status not recorded). Some clones in this sample may be carry-over from other donors' samples.

This clonotype has only a few counts. The V call is TRBV12-3 or TRBV12-4, the J call TRBJ2-2; D gene unclear. The CDR3 consists of 13 residues. V gave up 6 bases and J gave up 7 bases, with 12 bases separating them. CDR3 protein: CASSVHSGGELFF. The CDR3 bases are TGTGCCAGCAGCGTCCATTCAGGCGGGGAGCTGTTTTTT.

The genes are TRBV2 and TRBJ1-5; 9 bases match TRBD1. Looked up from germline, CDR1 is SNHLY and CDR2 is FYNNEI. Germline trimming cut 10 bases from V and 6 bases from J; bases unmatched to any gene: 7. The CDR3 spans 13 residues. The CDR3 sequence: CAIPDRGGQPQHF. The CDR3 nucleotides read TGTGCCATCCCGGACAGGGGAGGTCAGCCCCAGCATTTT.

This clonotype was observed a handful of times. The chain employs TRBV14 and TRBJ2-7, with D hard to call. Germline loops: CDR1 SGHDN, CDR2 FVKESK. The CDR3 sequence is 14 residues long. V lost 5 bases and J lost 3, with 14 bases in between. CDR3 residues: CASSIRARRYEQYF. The DNA of the CDR3 is TGTGCCAGCAGCATCCGGGCCCGTCGCTACGAGCAGTACTTC.

This clonotype was observed many times. This sequence joins TRBV7-9 and TRBJ1-5; D remains ambiguous. The V end was cut by 5 bases, the J end by 2 bases, with 13 bases between. The germline V gene has CDR1 SEHNR and CDR2 FQNEAQ (reference sequence). The CDR3 spans 15 residues. DNA of the CDR3: TGTGCCAGCAGCCTCGGAGGGATCGGCAATCAGCCCCAGCATTTT. It specifies CASSLGGIGNQPQHF.

The chain employs TRBV10-3 and TRBJ2-1; TRBD1 matches at 7 bases. Looked up from germline, CDR1 is ENHRY and CDR2 is SYGVKD. The CDR3 covers 15 residues. V lost 1 base to trimming and J lost 4 bases; unmatched junction nucleotides: 4. The CDR3 DNA reads as TGTGCCATCAGTGAGTTACTGGACAGGTACAATGAGCAGTTCTTC. It encodes CAISELLDRYNEQFF.

The table lists this clonotype with a few counts. The rearrangement links TRBV9 to TRBJ1-4; 9 positions match TRBD1. V lost 3 bases and J lost 14; bases outside the gene matches: 11. The CDR3 length is 14 residues. In germline, CDR1 is SGDLS, CDR2 YYNGEE. Written as DNA, the CDR3 is TGTGCCAGCAGCGGGGGGACAGGGAATACATTCCTGTTTTTT. Its translation is CASSGGTGNTFLFF.

The chain carries TRBV23-1 and TRBJ1-2, with D tentatively TRBD1 (6 bases). TRBV23-1 is identified as an open reading frame with a role that is uncertain. V was pared by 6 bases and J by 7 bases, with 15 bases between. The CDR3 contains 13 residues. CDR3 in amino acids: CASRENRVAGYTF. DNA for the CDR3: TGCGCCAGCAGGGAAAACAGGGTGGCTGGCTACACCTTC.